This T cell receptor beta chain was retrieved from a study of neurological immune-mediated disorders (dated by TCRdb to the late 2010s). The study in broad terms: Among the roughly 35 multiple sclerosis patients, roughly 31 had relapsing-remitting MS and 3 had secondary progressive MS. Peripheral blood TCR-beta repertoires from patients with HTLV-I-associated myelopathy (HAM/TSP), patients with multiple sclerosis, and healthy controls were compared in the study using UMI-based sequencing. The roughly 110 TCR-beta libraries covered PBMC samples along with longitudinal samples, technical triplicates, and paired sorted CD4+ and CD8+ T-cell subsets. Of the approximately 70 subjects in the cohort, roughly 14 were HAM/TSP patients, about 35 were multiple sclerosis patients, and about 20 were healthy controls. Beyond this particular receptor, the publication reports: No association of the MS cluster with clinical or MRI features was observed, and the need for larger cohorts was stated by the authors. TCR clonal expansion was greatest in HAM/TSP patients and smallest in MS patients, who ranked below even healthy controls. Phylogenetic analysis grouped repertoires from 18 of 34 MS patients into a cluster of related CDR3 sequences, suggesting a possible repertoire-level signature. Expanded clones from different subjects shared no identical CDR3 amino acid sequences, which suggests that TCR-beta repertoires were private in all groups.

Based on its abundance in the sample, this clonotype is medium-sized (0.01 to 0.1%). The clone's antigen remains unknown. Base quality data are lacking; no much larger clone is found one base away. For the unsorted PBMC libraries, 2 million PBMCs were stored in RNAlater at -80 degrees C until RNA extraction and were used to generate the libraries. The multiple sclerosis patients were enrolled in a US clinical protocol that used magnetic resonance imaging to evaluate disease progression. PBMCs were separated from peripheral blood using Ficoll-Hypaque density gradient centrifugation and then cryopreserved in liquid nitrogen. cDNA was synthesized by template-switch 5'RACE using a primer with a 10-nucleotide random unique molecular identifier that tagged each TCR transcript. Each sequencing run produced over 190 million TCR-beta sequences covering 15-18 subjects. The RNeasy kit was used to extract total RNA. Using the KAPA Real-time Library Amplification kit, TCR-beta VDJ regions were amplified with primers for the TCR constant region and the 5'RACE anchor. Sample indexes and Illumina adaptors were added in a first PCR, after which library yield was increased in a second PCR. After purification with Ampure beads, the TCR product of roughly 650 bp was size-selected on a 2% E-gel SizeSelection system. Before pooling, library quality was assessed on a Bioanalyzer, concentration was determined with Qubit, and library quantification was performed with the Kapa Library Quantification kit. Paired-end 2 x 150 bp sequencing of the libraries was performed on an Illumina HiSeq 2500. To increase sequence diversity, about 24-32% phiX was spiked into each library pool. In the original analysis: The quality-filtered reads were processed with the UMI-based MiGEC pipeline, whose error correction step removed more than 90% of the raw TCR sequences. VDJ genes were aligned to IMGT germline references, and clonotypes were defined by unique CDR3 amino acid sequence plus V-J genes. Clonal expansion, Shannon diversity, and CDR3 relatedness (CalcPairwiseDistances, ClusterSamples) were evaluated with VDJtools, and phylogenetic trees were built with CLCbio workbench. Clones with at least 8 unique UMIs were defined as expanded, with this threshold being based on coefficient-of-variation modelling across technical triplicates. The raw public reads went through TCRdb reprocessing: fastp at Q25, MiXCR clone calling, in-frame beta chains kept. Each record represents a unique CDR3 protein, reported with the most common genes and DNA among its rows. These V and J calls originate from TCRdb's pipeline instead of the authors' own analysis. Counted in this sample were tens of thousands of distinct CDR3 sequences; 5% to 5.5% of them appeared once. In total, the top ten clones hold 2.2% of the sample.

Based on the germline V gene, the CDR1 and CDR2 sequences are LGHNA and YNFKEQ. V lost 0 bases and J lost 1 base; the stretch between them is 18 bases long. From cysteine to phenylalanine, the CDR3 is 19 amino acids long. The retained sequence is limited to the CDR3, 57 bases, with the frame set at the first base. The TCR comes from a woman aged 25 to 39 with multiple sclerosis. Sequencing was carried out using PBMCs. The sequence joins TRBV4-2 to TRBJ2-2; the D gene is possibly TRBD1 or TRBD2, with 6 bases matching each. The DNA reads TGTGCCAGCAGCCAAGAATCGAGTTCGGGGGCCCTGAACACCGGGGAGCTGTTTTTT. It is translated as CASSQESSSGALNTGELFF.